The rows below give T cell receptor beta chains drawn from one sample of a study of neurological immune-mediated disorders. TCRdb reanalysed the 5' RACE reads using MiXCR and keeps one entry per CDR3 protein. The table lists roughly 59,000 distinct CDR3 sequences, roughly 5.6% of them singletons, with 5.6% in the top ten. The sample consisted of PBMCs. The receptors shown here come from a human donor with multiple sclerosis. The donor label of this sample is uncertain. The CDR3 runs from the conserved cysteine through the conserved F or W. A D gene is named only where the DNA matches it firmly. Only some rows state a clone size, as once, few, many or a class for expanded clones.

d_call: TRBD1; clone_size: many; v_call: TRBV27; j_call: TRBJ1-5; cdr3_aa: CASRSGTGGMSNQPQHF; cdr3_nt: TGTGCCAGCAGGTCCGGGACAGGGGGCATGAGCAATCAGCCCCAGCATTTT
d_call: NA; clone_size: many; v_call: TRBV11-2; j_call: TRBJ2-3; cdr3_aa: CASSLSLALMEDTQYF; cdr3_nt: TGTGCCAGCAGCTTGTCTCTAGCCCTAATGGAAGATACGCAGTATTTT
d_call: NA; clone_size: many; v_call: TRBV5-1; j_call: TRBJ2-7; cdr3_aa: CASSLIPLGEQYF; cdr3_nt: TGCGCCAGCAGCTTGATACCGCTGGGGGAGCAGTACTTC
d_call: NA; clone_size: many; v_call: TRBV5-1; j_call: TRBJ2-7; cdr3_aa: CASSLGHGTPVKEQYF; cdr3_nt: TGCGCCAGCAGCTTGGGCCATGGGACACCGGTGAAGGAGCAGTACTTC
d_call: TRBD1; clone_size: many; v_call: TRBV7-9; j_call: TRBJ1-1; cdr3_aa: CASSPRGGTEAFF; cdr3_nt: TGTGCCAGCAGCCCCAGGGGGGGCACTGAAGCTTTCTTT
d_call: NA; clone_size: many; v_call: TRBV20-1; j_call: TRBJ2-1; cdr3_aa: CSARGGALVWNEQFF; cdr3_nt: TGCAGTGCTAGAGGGGGGGCGCTGGTTTGGAATGAGCAGTTCTTC
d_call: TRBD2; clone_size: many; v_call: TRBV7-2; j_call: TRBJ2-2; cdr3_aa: CASSLLAGFTGELFF; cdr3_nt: TGTGCCAGCAGCTTACTAGCGGGATTCACCGGGGAGCTGTTTTTT
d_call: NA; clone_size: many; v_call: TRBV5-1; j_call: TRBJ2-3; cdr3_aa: CASSLEAGLLDTQYF; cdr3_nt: TGCGCCAGCAGCTTGGAGGCAGGGTTATTAGATACGCAGTATTTT
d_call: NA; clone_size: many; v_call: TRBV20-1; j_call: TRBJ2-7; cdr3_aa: CSARWHPSYEQYF; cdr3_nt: TGCAGTGCTAGATGGCATCCCTCCTACGAGCAGTACTTC
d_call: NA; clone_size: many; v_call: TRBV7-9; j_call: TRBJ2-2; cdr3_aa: CASIGKNTGELFF; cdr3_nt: TGTGCCAGCATTGGGAAGAACACCGGGGAGCTGTTTTTT
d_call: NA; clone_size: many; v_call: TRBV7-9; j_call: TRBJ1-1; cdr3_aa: CASSPPGTFGGQF; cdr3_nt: TGTGCCAGCAGCCCACCAGGGACTTTCGGAGGTCAATTT
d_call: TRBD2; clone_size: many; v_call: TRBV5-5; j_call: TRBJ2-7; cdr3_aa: CASSSPGLAPYEQYF; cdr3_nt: TGTGCCAGCAGCTCCCCGGGACTAGCTCCCTACGAGCAGTACTTC
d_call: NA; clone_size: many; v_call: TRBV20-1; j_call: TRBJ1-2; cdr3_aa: CSAPRRYGYTF; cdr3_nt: TGCAGTGCGCCTAGACGGTATGGCTACACCTTC
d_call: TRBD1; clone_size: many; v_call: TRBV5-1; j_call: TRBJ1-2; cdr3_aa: CASSLGQGAIYGYTF; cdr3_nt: TGCGCCAGCAGCCTAGGACAGGGGGCCATCTATGGCTACACCTTC
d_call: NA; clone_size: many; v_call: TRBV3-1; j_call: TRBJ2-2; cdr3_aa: CASSQDRGSGELFF; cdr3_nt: TGTGCCAGCAGCCAAGATCGGGGGAGTGGGGAGCTGTTTTTT
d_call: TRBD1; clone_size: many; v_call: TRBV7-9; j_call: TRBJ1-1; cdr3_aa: CASSLRTGMNTEAFF; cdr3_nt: TGTGCCAGCAGCTTACGGACAGGAATGAACACTGAAGCTTTCTTT
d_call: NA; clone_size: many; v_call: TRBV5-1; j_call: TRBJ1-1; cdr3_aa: CASRRREEHTEAFF; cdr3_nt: TGCGCCAGCAGGAGGAGGGAGGAGCACACTGAAGCTTTCTTT
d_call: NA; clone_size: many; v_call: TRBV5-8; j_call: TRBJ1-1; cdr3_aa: CASLRRGLDTEAFF; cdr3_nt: TGTGCCAGCTTGAGGCGGGGGTTGGACACTGAAGCTTTCTTT
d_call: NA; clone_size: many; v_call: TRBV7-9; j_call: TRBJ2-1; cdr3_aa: CASSLDGNEQFF; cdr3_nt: TGTGCCAGCAGCTTAGACGGCAATGAGCAGTTCTTC
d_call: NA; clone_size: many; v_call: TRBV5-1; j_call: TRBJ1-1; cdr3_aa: CASSLDRATEAFF; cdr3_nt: TGCGCCAGCAGCTTGGACAGGGCCACTGAAGCTTTCTTT
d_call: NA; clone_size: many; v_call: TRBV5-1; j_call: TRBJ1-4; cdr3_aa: CASSLVFGEKLFF; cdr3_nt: TGCGCCAGCAGCTTGGTGTTTGGTGAAAAACTGTTTTTT
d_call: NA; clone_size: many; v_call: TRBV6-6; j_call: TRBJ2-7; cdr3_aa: CASASGGTNYEQYF; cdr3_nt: TGTGCCAGCGCTTCGGGTGGGACCAACTACGAGCAGTACTTC
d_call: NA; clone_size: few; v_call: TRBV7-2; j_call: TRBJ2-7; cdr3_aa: CASSPSRGGYEQYF; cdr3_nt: TGTGCCAGCAGCCCCAGTAGGGGGGGCTACGAGCAGTACTTC
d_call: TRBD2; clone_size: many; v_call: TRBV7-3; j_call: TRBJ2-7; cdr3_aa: CASSLTGGISYEQYF; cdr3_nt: TGTGCCAGCAGCCTAACGGGGGGGATATCCTACGAGCAGTACTTC
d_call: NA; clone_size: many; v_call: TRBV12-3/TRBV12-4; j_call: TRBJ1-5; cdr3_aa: CASSGDTLGNQPQHF; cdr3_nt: TGTGCCAGCAGTGGGGACACTTTGGGCAATCAGCCCCAGCATTTT
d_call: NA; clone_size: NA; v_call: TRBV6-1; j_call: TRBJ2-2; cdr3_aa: CASNERTPANTGELFF; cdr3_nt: TGTGCCAGCAATGAGAGGACCCCGGCGAACACCGGGGAGCTGTTTTTT
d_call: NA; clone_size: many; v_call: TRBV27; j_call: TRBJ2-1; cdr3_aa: CASEGGGPQASYNEQFF; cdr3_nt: TGTGCCAGCGAGGGAGGAGGGCCCCAGGCCTCCTACAATGAGCAGTTCTTC
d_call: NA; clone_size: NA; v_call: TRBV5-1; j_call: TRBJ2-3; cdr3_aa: CASSLTPLGVSTDTQYF; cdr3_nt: TGCGCCAGCAGCCTAACCCCTCTGGGGGTTAGCACAGATACGCAGTATTTT
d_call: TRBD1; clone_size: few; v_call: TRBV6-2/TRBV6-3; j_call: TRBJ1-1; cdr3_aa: CASGPTGMMNTEAFF; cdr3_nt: TGTGCCAGCGGCCCGACAGGGATGATGAACACTGAAGCTTTCTTT
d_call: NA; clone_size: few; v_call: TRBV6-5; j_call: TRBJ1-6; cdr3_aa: CASSYSIRGRGYNSPLHF; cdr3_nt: TGTGCCAGCAGTTACTCGATACGAGGCAGGGGCTATAATTCACCCCTCCACTTT
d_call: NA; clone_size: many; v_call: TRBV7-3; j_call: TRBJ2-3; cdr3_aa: CASSSHSFFTDTQYF; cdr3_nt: TGTGCCAGCAGCTCACACAGTTTTTTCACAGATACGCAGTATTTT
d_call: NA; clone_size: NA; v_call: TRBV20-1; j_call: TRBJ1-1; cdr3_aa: CSAMYLAEAFF; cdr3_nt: TGCAGTGCCATGTATCTAGCTGAAGCTTTCTTT
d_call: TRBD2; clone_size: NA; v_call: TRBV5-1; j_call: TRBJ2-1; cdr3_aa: CASSFRSSGNEQFF; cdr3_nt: TGCGCCAGCAGCTTTCGGTCTAGCGGGAATGAGCAGTTCTTC
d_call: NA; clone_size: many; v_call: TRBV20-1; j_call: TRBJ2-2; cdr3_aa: CSARVAAGELFF; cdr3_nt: TGCAGTGCTAGAGTAGCGGCCGGGGAGCTGTTTTTT
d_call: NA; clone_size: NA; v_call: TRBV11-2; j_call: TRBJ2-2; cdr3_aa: CASSLGNPGELFF; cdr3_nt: TGTGCCAGCAGCTTAGGAAACCCCGGGGAGCTGTTTTTT
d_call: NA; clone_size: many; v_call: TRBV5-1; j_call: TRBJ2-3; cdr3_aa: CASSLGPTSTDTQYF; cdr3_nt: TGCGCCAGCAGCTTGGGCCCCACTAGCACAGATACGCAGTATTTT
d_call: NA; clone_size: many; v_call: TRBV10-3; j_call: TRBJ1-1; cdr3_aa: CAITGGRTDEAFF; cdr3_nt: TGTGCCATCACGGGGGGCAGAACAGATGAAGCTTTCTTT
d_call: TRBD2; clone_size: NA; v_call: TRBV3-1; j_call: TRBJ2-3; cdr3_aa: CASSPWTSGGVDTQYF; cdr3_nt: TGTGCCAGCAGCCCCTGGACTAGCGGGGGGGTAGATACGCAGTATTTT
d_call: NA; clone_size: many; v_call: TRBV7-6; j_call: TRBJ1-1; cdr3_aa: CATRGGLNTEAFF; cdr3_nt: TGTGCCACTCGGGGGGGATTGAACACTGAAGCTTTCTTT
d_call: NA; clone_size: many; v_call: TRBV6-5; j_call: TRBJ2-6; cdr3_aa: CASSRGNNVLTF; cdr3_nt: TGTGCCAGCAGTAGGGGGAACAACGTCCTGACTTTC
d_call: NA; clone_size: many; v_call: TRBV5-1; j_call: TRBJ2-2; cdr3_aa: CASSTTGRGTGELFF; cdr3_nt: TGCGCCAGCAGCACGACAGGGAGGGGCACCGGGGAGCTGTTTTTT
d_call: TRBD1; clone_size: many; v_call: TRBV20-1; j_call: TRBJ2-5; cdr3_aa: CSAIDDREETQYF; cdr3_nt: TGCAGTGCTATTGACGACAGGGAAGAGACCCAGTACTTC
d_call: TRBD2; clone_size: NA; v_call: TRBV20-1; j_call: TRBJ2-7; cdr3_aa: CSARLAGGRYEQYF; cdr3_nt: TGCAGTGCCAGACTAGCGGGGGGTCGCTACGAGCAGTACTTC
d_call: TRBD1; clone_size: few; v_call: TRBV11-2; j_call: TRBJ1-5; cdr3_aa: CASSLSGTGILEPQHF; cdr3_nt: TGTGCCAGCAGCTTATCCGGGACAGGGATATTGGAGCCCCAGCATTTT
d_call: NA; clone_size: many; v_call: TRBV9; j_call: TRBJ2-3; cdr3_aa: CASSDRRSDTQYF; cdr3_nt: TGTGCCAGCAGCGACAGGAGGTCAGATACGCAGTATTTT
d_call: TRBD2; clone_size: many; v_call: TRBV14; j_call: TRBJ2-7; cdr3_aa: CASSQVRGAFGEQYF; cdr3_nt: TGTGCCAGCAGCCAAGTGCGGGGGGCCTTCGGTGAGCAGTACTTC
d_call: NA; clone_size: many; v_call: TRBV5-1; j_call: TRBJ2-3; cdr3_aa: CASSLEAGTDTQYF; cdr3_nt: TGCGCCAGCAGCTTGGAGGCGGGGACAGATACGCAGTATTTT
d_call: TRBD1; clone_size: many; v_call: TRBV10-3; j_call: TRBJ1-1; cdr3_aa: CATQGVNTEAFF; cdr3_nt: TGTGCCACCCAGGGGGTGAACACTGAAGCTTTCTTT
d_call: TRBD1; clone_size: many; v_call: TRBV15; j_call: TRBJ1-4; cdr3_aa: CATSRALDRGGEKLFF; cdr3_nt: TGTGCCACCAGCAGAGCCTTAGACAGGGGAGGCGAAAAACTGTTTTTT
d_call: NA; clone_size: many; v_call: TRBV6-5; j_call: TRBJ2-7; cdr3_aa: CASSWRGEQYF; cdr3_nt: TGTGCCAGCAGTTGGAGGGGAGAGCAGTACTTC
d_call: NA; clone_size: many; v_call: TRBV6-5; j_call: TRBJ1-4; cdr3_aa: CASSYRDNEKLFF; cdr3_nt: TGTGCCAGCAGTTACAGGGATAATGAAAAACTGTTTTTT
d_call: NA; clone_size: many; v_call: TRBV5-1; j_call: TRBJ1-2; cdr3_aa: CASSLDSPHYGYTF; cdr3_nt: TGCGCCAGCAGCTTAGACAGCCCTCACTATGGCTACACCTTC
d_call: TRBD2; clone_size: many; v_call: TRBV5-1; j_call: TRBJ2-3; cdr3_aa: CASSPRLADTDTQYF; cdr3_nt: TGCGCCAGCAGCCCTCGACTAGCGGATACAGATACGCAGTATTTT
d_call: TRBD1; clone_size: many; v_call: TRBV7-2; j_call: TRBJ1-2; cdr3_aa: CASSPRQGVDTF; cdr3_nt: TGTGCCAGCAGCCCCCGACAGGGGGTGGACACCTTC
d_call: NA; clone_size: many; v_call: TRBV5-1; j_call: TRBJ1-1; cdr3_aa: CASSRGRSLGTEAFF; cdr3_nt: TGCGCCAGCAGCCGAGGAAGGTCCTTAGGGACTGAAGCTTTCTTT
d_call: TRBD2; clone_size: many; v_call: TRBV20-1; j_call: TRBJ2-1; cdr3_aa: CSASGIQLAGALRGEQFF; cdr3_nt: TGCAGTGCTAGCGGTATCCAACTAGCGGGGGCCCTAAGGGGTGAGCAGTTCTTC
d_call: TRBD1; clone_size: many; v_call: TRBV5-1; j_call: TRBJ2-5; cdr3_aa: CASSPGGQGNQETQYF; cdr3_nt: TGCGCCAGCAGCCCGGGGGGACAGGGGAATCAAGAGACCCAGTACTTC